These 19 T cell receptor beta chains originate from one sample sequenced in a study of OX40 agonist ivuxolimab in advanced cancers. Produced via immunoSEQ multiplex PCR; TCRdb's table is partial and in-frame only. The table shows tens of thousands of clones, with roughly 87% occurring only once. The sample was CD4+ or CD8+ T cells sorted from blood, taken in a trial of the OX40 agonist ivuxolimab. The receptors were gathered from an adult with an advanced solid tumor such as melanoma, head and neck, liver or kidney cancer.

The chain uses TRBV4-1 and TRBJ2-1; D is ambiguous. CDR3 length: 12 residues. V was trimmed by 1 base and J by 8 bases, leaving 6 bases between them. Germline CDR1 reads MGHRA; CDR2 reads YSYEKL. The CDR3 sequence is CASSQAPHEQFF. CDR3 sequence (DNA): TGCGCCAGCAGCCAAGCCCCCCATGAGCAGTTCTTC.

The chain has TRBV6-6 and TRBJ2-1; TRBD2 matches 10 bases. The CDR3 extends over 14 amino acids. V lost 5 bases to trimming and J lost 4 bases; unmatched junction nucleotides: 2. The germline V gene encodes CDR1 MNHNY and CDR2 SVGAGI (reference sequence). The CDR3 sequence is CASSTSGVYNEQFF. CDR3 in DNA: TGTGCCAGCAGTACTAGCGGGGTATACAATGAGCAGTTCTTC.

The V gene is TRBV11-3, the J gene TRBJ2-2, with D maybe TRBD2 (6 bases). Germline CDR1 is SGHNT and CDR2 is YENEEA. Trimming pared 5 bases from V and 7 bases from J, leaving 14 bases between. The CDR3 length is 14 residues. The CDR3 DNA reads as TGTGCCAGCAGCCCTCGATCGGGGGTCGGGGAGCTGTTTTTT. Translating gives CASSPRSGVGELFF.

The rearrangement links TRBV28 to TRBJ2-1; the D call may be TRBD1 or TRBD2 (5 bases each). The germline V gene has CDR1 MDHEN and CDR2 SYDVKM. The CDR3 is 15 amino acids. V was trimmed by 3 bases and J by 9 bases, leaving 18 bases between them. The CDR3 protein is CASSFPGPILLEQFF. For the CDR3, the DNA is TGTGCCAGCAGTTTTCCGGGACCCATCCTACTTGAGCAGTTCTTC.

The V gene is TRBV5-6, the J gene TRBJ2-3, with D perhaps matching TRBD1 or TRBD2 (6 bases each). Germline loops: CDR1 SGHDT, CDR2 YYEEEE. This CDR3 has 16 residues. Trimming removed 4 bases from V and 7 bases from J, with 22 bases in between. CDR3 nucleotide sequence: TGTGCCAGCAGCGGCTTGGAGTCGGGGGCCAGCTATACGCAGTATTTT. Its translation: CASSGLESGASYTQYF.

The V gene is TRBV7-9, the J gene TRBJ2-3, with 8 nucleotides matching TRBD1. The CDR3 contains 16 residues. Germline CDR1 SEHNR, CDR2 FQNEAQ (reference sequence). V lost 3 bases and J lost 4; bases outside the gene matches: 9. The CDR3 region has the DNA TGTGCCAGCAGCTTCCCGGACAGGGTTGAGTCAGATACGCAGTATTTT. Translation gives CASSFPDRVESDTQYF.

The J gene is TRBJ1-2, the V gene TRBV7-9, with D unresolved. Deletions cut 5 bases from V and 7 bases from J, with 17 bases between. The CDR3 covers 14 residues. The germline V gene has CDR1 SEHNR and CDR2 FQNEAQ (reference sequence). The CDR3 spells CASSHAGQMAGYTF. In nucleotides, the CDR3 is TGTGCCAGCAGCCACGCCGGGCAGATGGCTGGCTACACCTTC.

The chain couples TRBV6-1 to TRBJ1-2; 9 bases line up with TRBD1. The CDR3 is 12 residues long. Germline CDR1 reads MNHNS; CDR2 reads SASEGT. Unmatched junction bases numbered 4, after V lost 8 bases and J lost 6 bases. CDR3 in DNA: TGTGCCAGCGAATACAGGGGGCATGGCTACACCTTC. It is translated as CASEYRGHGYTF.

The CDR3 DNA reads TGTGCCAGTAGCGAGGACACAAGCACAGATACGCAGTATTTT. Amino acid sequence: CASSEDTSTDTQYF. V gene TRBV19 combines with J gene TRBJ2-3; possibly TRBD1 for D (5 bases). Germline CDR1 is LNHDA and CDR2 is SQIVND (reference sequence). The CDR3 extends over 14 amino acids. V was trimmed by 6 bases and J by 0 bases, leaving 10 bases between them.

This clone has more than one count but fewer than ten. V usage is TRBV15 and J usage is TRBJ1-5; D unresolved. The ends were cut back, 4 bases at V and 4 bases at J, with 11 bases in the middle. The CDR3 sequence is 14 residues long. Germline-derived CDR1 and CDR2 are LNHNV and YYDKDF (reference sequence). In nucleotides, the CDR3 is TGTGCCACCAGCATGGACCTTTCTAATCAGCCCCAGCATTTT. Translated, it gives CATSMDLSNQPQHF.

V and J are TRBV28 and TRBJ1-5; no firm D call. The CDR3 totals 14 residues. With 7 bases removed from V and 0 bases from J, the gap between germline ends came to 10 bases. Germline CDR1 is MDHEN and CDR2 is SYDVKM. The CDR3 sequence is CASNPRNSNQPQHF. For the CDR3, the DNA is TGTGCCAGCAACCCCAGAAATAGCAATCAGCCCCAGCATTTT.

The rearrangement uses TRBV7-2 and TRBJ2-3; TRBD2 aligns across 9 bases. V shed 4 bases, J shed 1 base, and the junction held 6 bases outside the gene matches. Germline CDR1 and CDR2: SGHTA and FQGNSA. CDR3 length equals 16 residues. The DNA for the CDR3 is TGTGCCAGCAGCTCGTCTCCTAGCGGGGGCACAGATACGCAGTATTTT. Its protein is CASSSSPSGGTDTQYF.

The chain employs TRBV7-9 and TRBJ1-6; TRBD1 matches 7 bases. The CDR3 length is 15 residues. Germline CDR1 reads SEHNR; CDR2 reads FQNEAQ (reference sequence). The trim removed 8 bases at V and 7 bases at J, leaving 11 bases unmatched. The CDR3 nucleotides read TGTGCCAGCGGAGGACTAGACAGGGAGAATTCACCCCTCCACTTT. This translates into CASGGLDRENSPLHF. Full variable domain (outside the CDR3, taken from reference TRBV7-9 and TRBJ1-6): DTGVSQNPRHKITKRGQNVTFRCDPISEHNRLYWYRQTLGQGPEFLTYFQNEAQLEKSRLLSDRFSAERPKGSFSTLEIQRTEQGDSAMYLCASGGLDRENSPLHFGNGTRLTVT.

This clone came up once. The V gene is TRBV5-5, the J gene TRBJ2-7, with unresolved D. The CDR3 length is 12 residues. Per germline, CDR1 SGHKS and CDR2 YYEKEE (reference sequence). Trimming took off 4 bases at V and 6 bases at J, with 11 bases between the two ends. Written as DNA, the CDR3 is TGTGCCAGCAGCCCATTATCCAGCGAGCAGTACGTC. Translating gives CASSPLSSEQYV.

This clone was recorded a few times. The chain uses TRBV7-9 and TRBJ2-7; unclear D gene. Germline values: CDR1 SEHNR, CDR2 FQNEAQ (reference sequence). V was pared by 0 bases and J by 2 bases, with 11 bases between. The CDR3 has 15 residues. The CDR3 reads CASSLAGPGAYEQYF. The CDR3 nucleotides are TGTGCCAGCAGCTTAGCTGGCCCTGGGGCCTACGAGCAGTACTTC.

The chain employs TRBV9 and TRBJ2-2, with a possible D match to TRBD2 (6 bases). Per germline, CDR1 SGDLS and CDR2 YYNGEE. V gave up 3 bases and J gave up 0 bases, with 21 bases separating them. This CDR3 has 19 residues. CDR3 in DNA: TGTGCCAGCAGCGCCCTCGGGCGAAGCGGGCAAGCGAACACCGGGGAGCTGTTTTTT. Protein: CASSALGRSGQANTGELFF.

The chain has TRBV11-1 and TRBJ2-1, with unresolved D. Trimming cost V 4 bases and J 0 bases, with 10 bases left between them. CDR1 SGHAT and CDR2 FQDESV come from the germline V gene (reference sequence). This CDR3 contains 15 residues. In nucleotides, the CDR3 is TGTGCCAGCAGCTACCTCGTCGGCTCCTACAATGAGCAGTTCTTC. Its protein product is CASSYLVGSYNEQFF.

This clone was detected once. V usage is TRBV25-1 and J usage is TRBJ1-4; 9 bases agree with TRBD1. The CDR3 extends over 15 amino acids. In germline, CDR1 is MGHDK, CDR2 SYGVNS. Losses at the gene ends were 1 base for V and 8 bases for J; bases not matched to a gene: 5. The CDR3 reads CASSELQGALEKLFF. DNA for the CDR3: TGTGCCAGCAGTGAATTACAGGGGGCGTTGGAAAAACTGTTTTTT. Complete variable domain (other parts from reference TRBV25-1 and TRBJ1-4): EADIYQTPRYLVIGTGKKITLECSQTMGHDKMYWYQQDPGMELHLIHYSYGVNSTEKGDLSSESTVSRIRTEHFPLTLESARPSHTSQYLCASSELQGALEKLFFGSGTQLSVL.

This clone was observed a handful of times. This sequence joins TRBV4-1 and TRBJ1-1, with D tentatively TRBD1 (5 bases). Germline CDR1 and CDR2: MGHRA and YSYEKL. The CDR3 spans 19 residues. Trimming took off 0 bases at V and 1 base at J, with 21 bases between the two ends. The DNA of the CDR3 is TGCGCCAGCAGCCAAGATCATCCCCATGGAAGCAGGGAGAACACTGAAGCTTTCTTT. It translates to CASSQDHPHGSRENTEAFF.